This T cell receptor (beta chain) was documented in a study of blood T cell repertoires in COVID-19 (dated by TCRdb to 2020 to 2021). General notes on the study: The collaborator samples originated in the United States, Italy and Spain and spanned the acute and convalescent phases of COVID-19. Sample metadata almost always included a de-identified subject ID, COVID-19 status, age in years and sex. The dataset comprised deeply sampled blood TCRbeta repertoires from subjects exposed to, actively infected with, or recovered from COVID-19. The material from the prospective study consisted of cDNA or gDNA derived from T cells, B-cell-depleted T cells, or PBMCs. The repertoires were made available in a free public database intended to serve as a resource for research on the immune response to SARS-CoV-2. The samples were drawn from two sources: the first 160 participants of the ongoing ImmuneRACE study, and about 1,300 subjects contributed by 6 global collaborators. HLA class I and class II types, where available, came from metadata supplied by the sample provider rather than from assay-based typing. Points the paper makes about the study in general: The amount of clinical and demographic metadata varied by source and participant and was provided uncurated.

CDR1 and CDR2 were assigned from the germline V gene as SGHTA and FQGNSA. The CDR3 contains 13 residues, cysteine and phenylalanine counted. The only DNA kept is the CDR3, 39 bases in frame from the first base. The V and J ends are trimmed by 4 bases and 5 bases, leaving 11 bases between them. The immunoSEQ Assay, a bias-controlled multiplex PCR, was used to amplify TCRbeta CDR3 regions from genomic DNA. The authors' analysis ran thus. Within the assay, amplification of reference gene primers was used to estimate how many nucleated cells each sample contained. Sequence reads were collapsed and filtered to measure the absolute abundance of every unique TCRbeta CDR3 rearrangement. For each sample, productive Simpson clonality was calculated as the square root of Simpson's diversity index across productive rearrangements. Drawn from immuneACCESS, this table holds only the in-frame rearrangements with V and J called that TCRdb kept. Clones are partly lost; checked studies trace under half to an unresolved V gene and leave the rest unexplained. The V and J calls and clone size were taken over from that table, and D and trimming were inferred from the DNA. The sample data list around 99,000 clones, and around 74% of these were observed just once. About a sixth of the sample lies in the top ten.

Collaborating institutions collected whole blood in K2EDTA tubes following their own protocols. For TCRbeta analysis, collaborators shipped samples as frozen whole blood, isolated PBMCs, or DNA extracted from either of those sample types. On this clone: Its recognized antigen is unknown. Within one base of it there is no much larger clone, and no base qualities were kept.

The sequence joins TRBV7-2 to TRBJ1-2; the D gene cannot be resolved reliably. What was sequenced was peripheral blood. This clonotype was obtained from a woman older than 75 with active or convalescent COVID-19. The nucleotide sequence reads TGTGCCAGCAGCTCTGGGCGAAGTTATGGCTACACCTTC. Translated, this is CASSSGRSYGYTF.